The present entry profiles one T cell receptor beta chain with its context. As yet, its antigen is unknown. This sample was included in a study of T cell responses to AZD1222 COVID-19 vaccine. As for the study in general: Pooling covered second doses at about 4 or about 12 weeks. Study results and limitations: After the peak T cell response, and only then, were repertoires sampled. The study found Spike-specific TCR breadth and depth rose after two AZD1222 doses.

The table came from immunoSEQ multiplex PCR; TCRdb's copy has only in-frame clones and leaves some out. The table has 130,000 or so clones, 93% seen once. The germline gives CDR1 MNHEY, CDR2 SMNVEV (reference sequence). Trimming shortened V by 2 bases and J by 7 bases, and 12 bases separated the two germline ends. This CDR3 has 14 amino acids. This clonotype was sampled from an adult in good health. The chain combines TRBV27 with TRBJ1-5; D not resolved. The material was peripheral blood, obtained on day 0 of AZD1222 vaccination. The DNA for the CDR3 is TGTGCCAGCAGTTTACAGCGGGAGAGGCAGCCCCAGCATTTT. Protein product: CASSLQRERQPQHF.